This T cell receptor beta chain stems from a study of shared clonotypes between healthy human individuals. After removal of 5 bases from V and 6 bases from J, the junction contained 8 bases not matched to a gene. The V gene's germline CDR1 is SEHNR and CDR2 FQNEAQ (reference sequence). This CDR3 is 15 amino acids long. Measured with immunoSEQ multiplex PCR; TCRdb has only the in-frame clones, and not every one. The profile covers about 600,000 clones, with nearly 98% appearing a single time and approximately 0.3% taken by the ten largest. Positive CCR7 selection of CD45RO-negative cells yielded the naive CD8 cells, and terminally differentiated effector memory CD45RA+ cells were excluded.

Sequences were obtained from naive CD8+ T cells sorted from blood. This TCR came from a man aged 30 to 45 in good health. This rearrangement joins TRBV7-9 to TRBJ2-7; 12 nucleotides agree with TRBD2. CDR3 nucleotides: TGTGCCAGCAGCCCGACTAGCGGGAGACAACGCGAGCAGTACTTC. This translates into CASSPTSGRQREQYF.